Listed below are T cell receptor beta chains from one sample, sequenced in a study of T cell responses to AZD1222 COVID-19 vaccine. TCRdb's copy holds only in-frame clones and misses some; the assay was immunoSEQ multiplex PCR. The sample shows approximately 190,000 clones, about 94% of them seen only once. The source material was peripheral blood, sampled 28 days after the second AZD1222 dose. The receptors derive from an adult who received the AZD1222 COVID-19 vaccine. Both conserved end residues are part of each CDR3. D genes are given only for firm matches. The size entry is marked missing in some rows and otherwise reads once, few, many or a size class.

CDR3nt: TGTGCCAGCTCACCACCCCATCCGGGTAGCGGGGAGCTGTTTTTT
CDR3aa: CASSPPHPGSGELFF
abundance: NA
j_gene: TRBJ2-2
v_gene: TRBV18
d_gene: NA

CDR3nt: TGTGCCAGCACCCCATTCCAGGCGCCGAACTATGGCTACACCTTC
CDR3aa: CASTPFQAPNYGYTF
abundance: few
j_gene: TRBJ1-2
v_gene: TRBV6-5
d_gene: NA

CDR3nt: TGCGCCAGCAGCCTGGGGGGGCAGACAGGCTATAATTCACCCCTCCACTTT
CDR3aa: CASSLGGQTGYNSPLHF
abundance: NA
j_gene: TRBJ1-6
v_gene: TRBV5-1
d_gene: NA

CDR3nt: TGCAGTGCTACCGGACAGCACGAGCAGTACTTC
CDR3aa: CSATGQHEQYF
abundance: NA
j_gene: TRBJ2-7
v_gene: TRBV20-1
d_gene: NA

CDR3nt: TGTGCCAGCACCCTTAGATTGGGGGATAATGAGCAGTTCTTC
CDR3aa: CASTLRLGDNEQFF
abundance: NA
j_gene: TRBJ2-1
v_gene: TRBV11-1
d_gene: NA

CDR3nt: TGTGCCAGCAGCCGAGGCAGGGCAGCGAGCAATCAGCCCCAGCATTTT
CDR3aa: CASSRGRAASNQPQHF
abundance: few
j_gene: TRBJ1-5
v_gene: TRBV6-2/TRBV6-3
d_gene: NA

CDR3nt: TGTGCCAGTAGTATTTGGAGCTCCTATAATTCACCCCTCCACTTT
CDR3aa: CASSIWSSYNSPLHF
abundance: NA
j_gene: TRBJ1-6
v_gene: TRBV19
d_gene: NA

CDR3nt: TGCGCCACCACTTTGGGGGCGAATCAGCCCCAGCATTTT
CDR3aa: CATTLGANQPQHF
abundance: NA
j_gene: TRBJ1-5
v_gene: TRBV10-2
d_gene: NA

CDR3nt: TGTGCCAGCAGCTTGGACAGCGCGGTGTCTCAGCCCCAGCATTTT
CDR3aa: CASSLDSAVSQPQHF
abundance: NA
j_gene: TRBJ1-5
v_gene: TRBV7-2
d_gene: NA

CDR3nt: TGTGCCAGCAGCCTTCAGGGCGATCAGCCCCAGCATTTT
CDR3aa: CASSLQGDQPQHF
abundance: NA
j_gene: TRBJ1-5
v_gene: TRBV27
d_gene: NA

CDR3nt: TGTGCCAGCAGCCCAAGGAGTAGAGCCTACAATGAGCAGTTCTTC
CDR3aa: CASSPRSRAYNEQFF
abundance: NA
j_gene: TRBJ2-1
v_gene: TRBV28
d_gene: NA

CDR3nt: TGTGCCACCGGGACGGGAAACACCATATATTTT
CDR3aa: CATGTGNTIYF
abundance: once
j_gene: TRBJ1-3
v_gene: TRBV6-5
d_gene: NA

CDR3nt: TGTGCCAGCAGCCAAGACGAACGGAGGGGGACCACTGAAGCTTTCTTT
CDR3aa: CASSQDERRGTTEAFF
abundance: NA
j_gene: TRBJ1-1
v_gene: TRBV3-1/TRBV3-2
d_gene: NA

CDR3nt: TGTGCCAGCGGGATGAAGGGAACGGACATTCAGTACTTC
CDR3aa: CASGMKGTDIQYF
abundance: NA
j_gene: TRBJ2-4
v_gene: TRBV3-1/TRBV3-2
d_gene: NA

CDR3nt: TGTGCCAGCAGCCCGGGGGGCCGAGTGAAAACTGAAGCTTTCTTT
CDR3aa: CASSPGGRVKTEAFF
abundance: NA
j_gene: TRBJ1-1
v_gene: TRBV3-1/TRBV3-2
d_gene: NA

CDR3nt: TGTGCCAGCAAGACAGGGGGTGCCTTGAATGAAAAACTGTTTTTT
CDR3aa: CASKTGGALNEKLFF
abundance: once
j_gene: TRBJ1-4
v_gene: TRBV6-5
d_gene: TRBD1

CDR3nt: TGTGCCAGCAGTTCCGGGCCCTACGAGCAGTACTTC
CDR3aa: CASSSGPYEQYF
abundance: NA
j_gene: TRBJ2-7
v_gene: TRBV28
d_gene: NA

CDR3nt: TGTGCCAGCAGCCGACTAAACACAGCCTACGAGCAGTACTTC
CDR3aa: CASSRLNTAYEQYF
abundance: NA
j_gene: TRBJ2-7
v_gene: TRBV7-9
d_gene: NA

CDR3nt: TGTGCCAGTAGTAGGAACATACAGGCGCGAGAGACCCAGTACTTC
CDR3aa: CASSRNIQARETQYF
abundance: NA
j_gene: TRBJ2-5
v_gene: TRBV19
d_gene: NA

CDR3nt: TGTGCCAGCAGCTACGGACAGCCTGGAAACACCATATATTTT
CDR3aa: CASSYGQPGNTIYF
abundance: NA
j_gene: TRBJ1-3
v_gene: TRBV9
d_gene: NA

CDR3nt: TGTGCCAGCAGCCGCGGGGAGGGGACCGAAGCTTTCTTT
CDR3aa: CASSRGEGTEAFF
abundance: once
j_gene: TRBJ1-1
v_gene: TRBV4-2
d_gene: NA

CDR3nt: TGTGCCAGCAGCGTGCAGGGGGGCGAAAAACTGTTTTTT
CDR3aa: CASSVQGGEKLFF
abundance: NA
j_gene: TRBJ1-4
v_gene: TRBV9
d_gene: TRBD1

CDR3nt: TGTGCCAGCAGTGTGAGGGACAGGGGCGAGCAGTACTTC
CDR3aa: CASSVRDRGEQYF
abundance: once
j_gene: TRBJ2-7
v_gene: TRBV25-1
d_gene: TRBD1

CDR3nt: TGCGCCAGCAGCTCGCACCGGACAGGGGGCCTCCATCAGCCCCAGCATTTT
CDR3aa: CASSSHRTGGLHQPQHF
abundance: NA
j_gene: TRBJ1-5
v_gene: TRBV4-1
d_gene: TRBD1

CDR3nt: TGCGCCCGAGATCCCCGCCGAGGAACTGAAGCTTTCTTT
CDR3aa: CARDPRRGTEAFF
abundance: NA
j_gene: TRBJ1-1
v_gene: TRBV10-1
d_gene: NA

CDR3nt: TGTGCCAGCTTAGGACACCGGAACACTGAAGCTTTCTTT
CDR3aa: CASLGHRNTEAFF
abundance: NA
j_gene: TRBJ1-1
v_gene: TRBV2
d_gene: NA

CDR3nt: TGTGCCAGCAGCTTATACAGCATGAACACTGAAGCTTTCTTT
CDR3aa: CASSLYSMNTEAFF
abundance: NA
j_gene: TRBJ1-1
v_gene: TRBV7-9
d_gene: NA

CDR3nt: TGTGCCAGCAGTTACTCGGGATCTCTAACTAATGAAAAACTGTTTTTT
CDR3aa: CASSYSGSLTNEKLFF
abundance: NA
j_gene: TRBJ1-4
v_gene: TRBV6-6
d_gene: NA

CDR3nt: TGTGCCAGCAGCCCCCGGGACGCCGGAAAACTGTTTTTT
CDR3aa: CASSPRDAGKLFF
abundance: NA
j_gene: TRBJ1-4
v_gene: TRBV11-3
d_gene: NA

CDR3nt: TGTGCCAGCAGCTTGGCCGCAAGGACAGGGTCAGGCTATGGCTACACCTTC
CDR3aa: CASSLAARTGSGYGYTF
abundance: NA
j_gene: TRBJ1-2
v_gene: TRBV5-5
d_gene: TRBD1

CDR3nt: TGCGCCAGCAGCTTGGGGGACGGCACCTCTGGAAACACCATATATTTT
CDR3aa: CASSLGDGTSGNTIYF
abundance: NA
j_gene: TRBJ1-3
v_gene: TRBV5-1
d_gene: NA

CDR3nt: TGTGCCAGCAGCGTGGACAGGTATCAAGAGACCCAGTACTTC
CDR3aa: CASSVDRYQETQYF
abundance: NA
j_gene: TRBJ2-5
v_gene: TRBV11-2
d_gene: TRBD1

CDR3nt: TGTGCCAGCAGTTGGCGGAGCAACTATGGCTACACCTTC
CDR3aa: CASSWRSNYGYTF
abundance: NA
j_gene: TRBJ1-2
v_gene: TRBV12-3/TRBV12-4
d_gene: NA

CDR3nt: TGTGCCAGTAGTCCCCTCGGACAGGCTCTAGCTGAAGCTTTCTTT
CDR3aa: CASSPLGQALAEAFF
abundance: NA
j_gene: TRBJ1-1
v_gene: TRBV19
d_gene: TRBD1

CDR3nt: TGCGCCAGCGCCGTAGGGACAGGGAACTATGGCTACACCTTC
CDR3aa: CASAVGTGNYGYTF
abundance: NA
j_gene: TRBJ1-2
v_gene: TRBV5-1
d_gene: TRBD1

CDR3nt: TGTGCCAGCAGCCAAGGCCGAAAGGGCTTGGAGACCCAGTACTTC
CDR3aa: CASSQGRKGLETQYF
abundance: once
j_gene: TRBJ2-5
v_gene: TRBV14
d_gene: NA

CDR3nt: TGTGCCAGCAGCCGCTCACCCCCAGATACGCAGTATTTT
CDR3aa: CASSRSPPDTQYF
abundance: NA
j_gene: TRBJ2-3
v_gene: TRBV3-1/TRBV3-2
d_gene: NA

CDR3nt: TGTGCCAGCAGTGTAAGACAGAACTCTGGAAACACCATATATTTT
CDR3aa: CASSVRQNSGNTIYF
abundance: NA
j_gene: TRBJ1-3
v_gene: TRBV6-4
d_gene: NA

CDR3nt: TGTGCCAGCAGCATCACCTGGGGGTTAGGTACAGATACGCAGTATTTT
CDR3aa: CASSITWGLGTDTQYF
abundance: NA
j_gene: TRBJ2-3
v_gene: TRBV9
d_gene: NA

CDR3nt: TGTGCCAGCAGCCACCCGGGACAGCCTCAGCCCCAGCATTTT
CDR3aa: CASSHPGQPQPQHF
abundance: NA
j_gene: TRBJ1-5
v_gene: TRBV3-1/TRBV3-2
d_gene: TRBD1

CDR3nt: TGTGCCAGCAGCCAAGGGGCGGCTAACTATGGCTACACCTTC
CDR3aa: CASSQGAANYGYTF
abundance: NA
j_gene: TRBJ1-2
v_gene: TRBV28
d_gene: NA

CDR3nt: TGTGCCAGCAGCTTAAGTCGAAACACCATATATTTT
CDR3aa: CASSLSRNTIYF
abundance: few
j_gene: TRBJ1-3
v_gene: TRBV7-9
d_gene: NA

CDR3nt: TGTGCCAGCACCCCGAGGGACACGCGGGAGACCCAGTACTTC
CDR3aa: CASTPRDTRETQYF
abundance: NA
j_gene: TRBJ2-5
v_gene: TRBV5-4
d_gene: NA

CDR3nt: TGTGCCAGCAGTTACCTCAGCGGGGGGGCCCGTCGCACAGATACGCAGTATTTT
CDR3aa: CASSYLSGGARRTDTQYF
abundance: NA
j_gene: TRBJ2-3
v_gene: TRBV6-2/TRBV6-3
d_gene: TRBD2

CDR3nt: TGTGCCAGCAGCCCCCGGACAGGCTCTGGAAACACCATATATTTT
CDR3aa: CASSPRTGSGNTIYF
abundance: NA
j_gene: TRBJ1-3
v_gene: TRBV9
d_gene: TRBD1